This TCR beta chain was profiled in a study of regulatory T cells in long-lasting Graves disease. The time point here: newly diagnosed GD, antithyroid drugs for less than 3 months. PBMC-extracted RNA yielded the TCR library. This clonotype was seen at least ten times. V lost 6 bases and J lost 5, with 20 bases in between. Germline V gene data show CDR1 as MDHEN and CDR2 as SYDVKM. The CDR3 contains 15 residues. CDR3-region Arm-PCR and iRepertoire HTBI primers produced the TCR beta libraries. In TCRdb, the multiplex PCR reads were re-called with MiXCR into one record per CDR3 protein. The repertoire includes 350,000 to 500,000 distinct CDR3 sequences, around 15% of them detected once, and approximately 17% sits in the top ten. These data also formed part of another study, on T cells in Graves' hyperthyroidism and ophthalmopathy.

The sample consisted of peripheral blood mononuclear cells (PBMCs), taken at new diagnosis, from a patient treated with antithyroid drugs. V gene TRBV28 combines with J gene TRBJ2-7; D is perhaps TRBD1 or TRBD2 (5 bases each). This TCR derives from a woman aged 50 to 65 with Graves disease. This CDR3 reads CASSPAQGVMDEQYF. The CDR3 region has the DNA TGTGCCAGCAGCCCCGCCCAGGGAGTGATGGACGAGCAGTACTTC. The complete variable domain, with remaining parts taken from reference TRBV28 and TRBJ2-7, reads DVKVTQSSRYLVKRTGEKVFLECVQDMDHENMFWYRQDPGLGLRLIYFSYDVKMKEKGDIPEGYSVSREKKERFSLILESASTNQTSMYLCASSPAQGVMDEQYFGPGTRLTVT.